The present T cell receptor (beta chain) was sequenced within a study of T-cell reconstitution after alpha-beta-depleted transplantation in children. Worth noting for this clonotype: A much larger clone lies a single base off, so this may be a read error.

The TCRbeta library was prepared with unique molecular identifiers. TCRdb itself ran the PCR reads through MiXCR, one entry per CDR3 protein. The sample has some 830,000 distinct CDR3 sequences; roughly 15% are singletons. Per the germline V gene, CDR1 is ENHRY and CDR2 is SYGVKD. CDR3 length: 13 amino acids. The TCR was taken from a male patient aged 10-17 years who had a stem cell transplant for acute lymphoblastic leukemia, so the T cells may come from the graft donor. The source material was PBMCs, mostly from graft donor cells, sampled 360 days after TCRalphabeta/CD19-depleted stem cell transplant. The rearrangement uses TRBV10-3 and TRBJ2-3, with a tentative D call TRBD2 (5 bases). DNA for the CDR3: TGTGCCACGGCAGAGGGAGCTCGGGATACGCTGTATTTT. This gives the protein CATAEGARDTLYF.